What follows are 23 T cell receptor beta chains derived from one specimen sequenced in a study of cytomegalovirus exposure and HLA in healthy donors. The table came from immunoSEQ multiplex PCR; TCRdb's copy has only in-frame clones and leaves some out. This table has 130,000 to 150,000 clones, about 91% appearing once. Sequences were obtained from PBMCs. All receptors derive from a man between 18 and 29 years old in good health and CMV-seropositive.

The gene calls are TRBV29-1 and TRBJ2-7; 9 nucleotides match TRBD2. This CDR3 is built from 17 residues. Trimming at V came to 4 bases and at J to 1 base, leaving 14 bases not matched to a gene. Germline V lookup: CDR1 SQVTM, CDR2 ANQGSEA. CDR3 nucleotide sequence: TGCAGCGTTGCGCGGCCATCTAGAGCGGGAGGTTCCTACGAGCAGTACTTC. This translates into CSVARPSRAGGSYEQYF.

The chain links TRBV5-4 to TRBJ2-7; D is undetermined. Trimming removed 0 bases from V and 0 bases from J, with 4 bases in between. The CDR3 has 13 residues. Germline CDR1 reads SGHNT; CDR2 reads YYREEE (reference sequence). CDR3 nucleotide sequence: TGTGCCAGCAGCTTGGAGAGCTCCTACGAGCAGTACTTC. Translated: CASSLESSYEQYF. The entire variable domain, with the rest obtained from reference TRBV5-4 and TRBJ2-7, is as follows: ETGVTQSPTHLIKTRGQQVTLRCSSQSGHNTVSWYQQALGQGPQFIFQYYREEENGRGNFPPRFSGLQFPNYSSELNVNALELDDSALYLCASSLESSYEQYFGPGTRLTVT.

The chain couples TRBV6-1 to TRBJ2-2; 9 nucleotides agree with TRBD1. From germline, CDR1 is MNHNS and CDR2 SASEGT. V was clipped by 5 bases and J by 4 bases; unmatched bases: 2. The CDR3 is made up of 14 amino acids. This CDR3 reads CASSPGQGTGELFF. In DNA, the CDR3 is TGTGCCAGCAGTCCGGGACAGGGCACCGGGGAGCTGTTTTTT.

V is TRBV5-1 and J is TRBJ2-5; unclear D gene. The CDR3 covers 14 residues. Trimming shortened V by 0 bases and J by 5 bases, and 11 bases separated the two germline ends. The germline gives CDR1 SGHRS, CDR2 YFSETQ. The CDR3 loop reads CASSLASIRETQYF. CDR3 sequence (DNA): TGCGCCAGCAGCTTGGCTTCCATCAGGGAGACCCAGTACTTC.

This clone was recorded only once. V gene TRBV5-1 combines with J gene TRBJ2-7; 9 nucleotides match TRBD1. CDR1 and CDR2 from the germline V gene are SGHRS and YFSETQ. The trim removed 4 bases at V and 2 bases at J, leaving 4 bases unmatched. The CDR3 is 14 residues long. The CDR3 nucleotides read TGCGCCAGCAGCGAGGACAGGGGAACCTACGAGCAGTACTTC. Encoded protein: CASSEDRGTYEQYF. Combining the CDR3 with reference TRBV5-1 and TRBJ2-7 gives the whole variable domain KAGVTQTPRYLIKTRGQQVTLSCSPISGHRSVSWYQQTPGQGLQFLFEYFSETQRNKGNFPGRFSGRQFSNSRSEMNVSTLELGDSALYLCASSEDRGTYEQYFGPGTRLTVT.

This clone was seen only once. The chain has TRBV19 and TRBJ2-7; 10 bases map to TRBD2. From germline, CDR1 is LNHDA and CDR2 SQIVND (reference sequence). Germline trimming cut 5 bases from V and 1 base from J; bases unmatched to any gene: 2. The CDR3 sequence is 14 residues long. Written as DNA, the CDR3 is TGTGCCAGTAGTCTAGCGGGAGAATCCTACGAGCAGTACTTC. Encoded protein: CASSLAGESYEQYF. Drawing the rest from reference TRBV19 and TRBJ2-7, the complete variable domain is DGGITQSPKYLFRKEGQNVTLSCEQNLNHDAMYWYRQDPGQGLRLIYYSQIVNDFQKGDIAEGYSVSREKKESFPLTVTSAQKNPTAFYLCASSLAGESYEQYFGPGTRLTVT.

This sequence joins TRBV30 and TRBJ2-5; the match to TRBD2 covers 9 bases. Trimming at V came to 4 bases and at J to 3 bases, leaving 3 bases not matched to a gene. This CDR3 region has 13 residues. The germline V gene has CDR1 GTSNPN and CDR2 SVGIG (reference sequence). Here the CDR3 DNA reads TGTGCCTGGATCGCTAGCGGGGAAGAGACCCAGTACTTC. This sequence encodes CAWIASGEETQYF.

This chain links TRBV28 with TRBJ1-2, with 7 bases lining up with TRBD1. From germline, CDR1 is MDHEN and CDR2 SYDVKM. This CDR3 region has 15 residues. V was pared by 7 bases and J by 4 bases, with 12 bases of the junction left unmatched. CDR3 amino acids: CASTIPGQRLYGYTF. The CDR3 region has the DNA TGTGCCAGCACTATACCGGGACAGAGACTCTATGGCTACACCTTC.

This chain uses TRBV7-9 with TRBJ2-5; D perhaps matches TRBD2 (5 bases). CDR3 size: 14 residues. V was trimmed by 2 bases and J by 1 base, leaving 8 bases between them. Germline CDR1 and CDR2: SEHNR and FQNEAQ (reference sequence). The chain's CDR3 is CASSLSAGQETQYF. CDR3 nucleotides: TGTGCCAGCAGCTTAAGCGCGGGCCAAGAGACCCAGTACTTC. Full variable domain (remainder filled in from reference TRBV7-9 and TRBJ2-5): DTGVSQNPRHKITKRGQNVTFRCDPISEHNRLYWYRQTLGQGPEFLTYFQNEAQLEKSRLLSDRFSAERPKGSFSTLEIQRTEQGDSAMYLCASSLSAGQETQYFGPGTRLLVL.

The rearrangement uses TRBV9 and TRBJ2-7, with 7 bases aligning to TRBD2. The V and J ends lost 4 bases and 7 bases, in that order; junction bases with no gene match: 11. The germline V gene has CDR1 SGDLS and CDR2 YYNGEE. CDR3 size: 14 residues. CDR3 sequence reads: CASSPRDYVFEQYF. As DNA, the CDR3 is TGTGCCAGCAGCCCACGGGACTATGTCTTTGAGCAGTACTTC.

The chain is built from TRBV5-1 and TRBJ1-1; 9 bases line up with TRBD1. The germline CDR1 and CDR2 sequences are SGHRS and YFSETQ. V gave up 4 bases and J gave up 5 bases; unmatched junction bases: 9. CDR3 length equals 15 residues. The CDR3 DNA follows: TGCGCCAGCAGCCTAGACAGGGGGGTTAGGACTGAAGCTTTCTTT. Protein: CASSLDRGVRTEAFF.

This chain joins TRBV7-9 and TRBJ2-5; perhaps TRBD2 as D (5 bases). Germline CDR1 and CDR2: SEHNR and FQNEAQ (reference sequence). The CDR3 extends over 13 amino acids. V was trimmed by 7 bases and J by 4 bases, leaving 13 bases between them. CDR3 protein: CASNRPEGETQYF. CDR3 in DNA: TGTGCCAGCAATCGACCCGAGGGAGAGACCCAGTACTTC.

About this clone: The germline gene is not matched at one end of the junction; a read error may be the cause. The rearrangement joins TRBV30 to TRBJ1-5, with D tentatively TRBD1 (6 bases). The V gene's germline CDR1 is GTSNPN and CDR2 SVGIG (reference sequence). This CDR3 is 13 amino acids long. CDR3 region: CAWRAGVNQPRHF. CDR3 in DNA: TGTGCCTGGCGTGCAGGGGTCAATCAGCCCCGGCATTTT.

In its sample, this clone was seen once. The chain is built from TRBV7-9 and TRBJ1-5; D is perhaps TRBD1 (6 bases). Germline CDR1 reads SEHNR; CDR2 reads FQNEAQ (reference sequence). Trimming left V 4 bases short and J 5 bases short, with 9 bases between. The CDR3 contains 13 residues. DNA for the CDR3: TGTGCCAGCAGCTCGACAGGAGATCAGCCCCAGCATTTT. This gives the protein CASSSTGDQPQHF. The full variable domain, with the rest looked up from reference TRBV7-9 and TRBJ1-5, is DTGVSQNPRHKITKRGQNVTFRCDPISEHNRLYWYRQTLGQGPEFLTYFQNEAQLEKSRLLSDRFSAERPKGSFSTLEIQRTEQGDSAMYLCASSSTGDQPQHFGDGTRLSIL.

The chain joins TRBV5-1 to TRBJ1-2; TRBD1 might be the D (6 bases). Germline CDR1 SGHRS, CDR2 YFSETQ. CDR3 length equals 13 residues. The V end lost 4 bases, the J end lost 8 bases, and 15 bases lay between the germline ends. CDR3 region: CASSVDSKWGYTF. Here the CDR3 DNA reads TGCGCCAGCAGCGTGGACAGCAAATGGGGCTACACCTTC.

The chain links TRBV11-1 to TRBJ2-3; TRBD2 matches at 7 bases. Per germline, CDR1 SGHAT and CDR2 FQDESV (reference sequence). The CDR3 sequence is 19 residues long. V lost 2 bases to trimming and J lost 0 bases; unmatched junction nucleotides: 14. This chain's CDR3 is CASSLNSPPSGTSTDTQYF. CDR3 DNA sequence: TGTGCCAGCAGCTTAAATTCTCCACCTAGCGGTACTAGCACAGATACGCAGTATTTT.

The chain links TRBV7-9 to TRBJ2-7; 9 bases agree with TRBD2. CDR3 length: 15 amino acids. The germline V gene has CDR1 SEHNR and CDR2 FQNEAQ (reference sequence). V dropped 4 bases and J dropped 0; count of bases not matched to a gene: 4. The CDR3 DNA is TGTGCCAGCAGCTCACTAGCGGGTAGCTCCTACGAGCAGTACTTC. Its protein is CASSSLAGSSYEQYF. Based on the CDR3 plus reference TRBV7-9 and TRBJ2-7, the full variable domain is DTGVSQNPRHKITKRGQNVTFRCDPISEHNRLYWYRQTLGQGPEFLTYFQNEAQLEKSRLLSDRFSAERPKGSFSTLEIQRTEQGDSAMYLCASSSLAGSSYEQYFGPGTRLTVT.

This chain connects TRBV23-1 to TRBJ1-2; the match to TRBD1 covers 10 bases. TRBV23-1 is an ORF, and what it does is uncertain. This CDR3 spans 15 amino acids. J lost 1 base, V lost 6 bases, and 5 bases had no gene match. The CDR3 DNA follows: TGCGCCAGCAGCCCCCGGACAGGGGGTAACTATGGCTACACCTTC. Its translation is CASSPRTGGNYGYTF.

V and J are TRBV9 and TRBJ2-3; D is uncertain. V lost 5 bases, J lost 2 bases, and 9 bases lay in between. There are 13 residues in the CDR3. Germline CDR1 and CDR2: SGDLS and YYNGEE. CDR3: CASRADLTDTQYF. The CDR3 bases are TGTGCCAGCAGGGCGGATCTCACAGATACGCAGTATTTT.

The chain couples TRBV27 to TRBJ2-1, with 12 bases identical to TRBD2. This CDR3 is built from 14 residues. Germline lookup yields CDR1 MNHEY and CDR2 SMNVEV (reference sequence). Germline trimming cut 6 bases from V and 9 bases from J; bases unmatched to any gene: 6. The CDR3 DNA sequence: TGTGCCAGCAGGCGTCTAGCGGGAGGGGGTGAGCAGTTCTTC. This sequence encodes CASRRLAGGGEQFF.

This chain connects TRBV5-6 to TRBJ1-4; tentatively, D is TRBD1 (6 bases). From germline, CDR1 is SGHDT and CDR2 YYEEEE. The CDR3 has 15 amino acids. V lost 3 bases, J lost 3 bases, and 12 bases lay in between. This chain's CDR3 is CASSSTGLSNEKLFF. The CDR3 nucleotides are TGTGCCAGCAGCTCAACAGGGTTGTCTAATGAAAAACTGTTTTTT.

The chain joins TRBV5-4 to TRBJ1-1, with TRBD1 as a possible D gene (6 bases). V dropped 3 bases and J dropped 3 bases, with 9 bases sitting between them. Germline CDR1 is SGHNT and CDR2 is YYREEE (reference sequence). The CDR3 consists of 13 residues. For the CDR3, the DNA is TGTGCCAGCAGCTGGGGGCTTTACACTGAAGCTTTCTTT. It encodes CASSWGLYTEAFF.

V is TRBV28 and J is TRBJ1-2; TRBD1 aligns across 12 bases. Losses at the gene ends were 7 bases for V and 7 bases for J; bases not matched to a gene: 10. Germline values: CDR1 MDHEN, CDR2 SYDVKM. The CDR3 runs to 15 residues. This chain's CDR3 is CASIFRGTGGLGYTF. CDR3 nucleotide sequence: TGTGCCAGCATCTTCAGAGGGACAGGGGGCCTTGGCTACACCTTC.